The rows below give T cell receptor beta chains drawn from one sample of a study of shared clonotypes between healthy human individuals. Clones were sequenced by immunoSEQ multiplex PCR, and TCRdb holds only the in-frame ones, with some missing. The data contain roughly 2,300,000 clones, around 93% of them singletons. Sequenced sample: naive CD4+ T cells from PBMCs. The receptors originated from a man aged 18 to 30 in good health. Some clones in this sample may be carry-over from other donors' samples. The CDR3 runs from the conserved cysteine through the conserved F or W. A D gene is named only where the DNA matches it firmly. The listing skips clone size in some rows; elsewhere it reads once, few, many or a size class.

d_call | j_call | clone_size | v_call | cdr3_nt | cdr3_aa
NA | TRBJ2-7 | NA | TRBV15 | TGTGCCACCTCCTTTGGGGGTCCAACCTACGAGCAGTACTTC | CATSFGGPTYEQYF
TRBD1 | TRBJ1-2 | few | TRBV7-8 | TGTGCCAGCAGCTTACAGGGCAGGGGGCTTCATGGCTACACCTTC | CASSLQGRGLHGYTF
NA | TRBJ1-2 | NA | TRBV6-5 | TGTGCCAGCAGACAGGGAGCTTCGAGTGGCTACACCTTC | CASRQGASSGYTF
NA | TRBJ2-7 | NA | TRBV2 | TGTGCCAGCAGTGATACTTCTAGCTCCTACGAGCAGTACTTC | CASSDTSSSYEQYF
NA | TRBJ1-1 | NA | TRBV4-1 | TGCGCCAGCAGCCAAGAATGGCTCGGAGACGTAGCTTTCTTT | CASSQEWLGDVAFF
NA | TRBJ2-6 | NA | TRBV5-1 | TGCGCCAGCAAGATGGGGGATTCTGGGGCCAACGTCCTGACTTTC | CASKMGDSGANVLTF
NA | TRBJ2-7 | NA | TRBV9 | TGTGCCAGCAGCGGGGGACAAAGCCAAATTTACGAGCAGTACTTC | CASSGGQSQIYEQYF
NA | TRBJ2-1 | NA | TRBV19 | TGTGCCAGTGCCCCGGGGGAGCTTTCCTACAATGAGCAGTTCTTC | CASAPGELSYNEQFF
NA | TRBJ2-7 | NA | TRBV7-9 | TGTGCCAGCGGAATTGGCGAGCAGTACTTC | CASGIGEQYF
NA | TRBJ1-2 | NA | TRBV7-2 | TGTGCCAGCAGCTTAGTGACCAGCTATGGCTACACCTTC | CASSLVTSYGYTF
TRBD1 | TRBJ1-1 | NA | TRBV6-1 | TGTGCCAGCAGTGGACAGGGCCCAAACACTGAAGCTTTCTTT | CASSGQGPNTEAFF
NA | TRBJ2-1 | NA | TRBV5-8 | TGTGCCAGCAGACTGCACCTCTGGTATGAGCAGTTCTTC | CASRLHLWYEQFF
TRBD2 | TRBJ2-7 | NA | TRBV7-2 | TGTGCCAGCAGCCAAACTAGCGGGATCTACGAGCAGTACTTC | CASSQTSGIYEQYF
TRBD2 | TRBJ2-1 | NA | TRBV27 | TGTGCCAGCAGTTTGCTTGCTAGCGGAACCTACAATGAGCAGTTCTTC | CASSLLASGTYNEQFF
TRBD1 | TRBJ2-1 | NA | TRBV19 | TGTGCCAGTAGTACCGGACAGGGGGCAATTGAGCAGTTCTTC | CASSTGQGAIEQFF
NA | TRBJ2-2 | NA | TRBV9 | TGTGCCAGCAGCGTAGGCGGGATCCCCCCCGGGGAGCTGTTTTTT | CASSVGGIPPGELFF
TRBD1 | TRBJ2-2 | NA | TRBV19 | TGTGCCAGTAGAAATACAGGGGCCAACACCGGGGAGCTGTTTTTT | CASRNTGANTGELFF
NA | TRBJ2-3 | NA | TRBV9 | TGTGCCAGCAGCACTTCGACAGTGATCGCAGATACGCAGTATTTT | CASSTSTVIADTQYF
NA | TRBJ1-2 | NA | TRBV30 | TGTGCCTGGGGGAGCTTTAACTATGGCTACACCTTC | CAWGSFNYGYTF
TRBD1 | TRBJ2-1 | NA | TRBV5-1 | TGCGCCAGCAGCTCCTCCGGGACAGAGTACAATGAGCAGTTCTTC | CASSSSGTEYNEQFF
NA | TRBJ2-4 | NA | TRBV15 | TGTGCCACCAGCAGAGATGCGGCCGAGGGGGGAAACATTCAGTACTTC | CATSRDAAEGGNIQYF
TRBD1 | TRBJ2-7 | NA | TRBV6-5 | TGTGCCAGCAGTCATCGGACAGGGGCGGCGTCCGAGCAGTACTTC | CASSHRTGAASEQYF
NA | TRBJ2-3 | NA | TRBV25-1 | TGTGCCAGCAGGCCGCCCAATCTGTCCACAGATACGCAGTATTTT | CASRPPNLSTDTQYF
NA | TRBJ2-2 | NA | TRBV7-3 | TGTGCCAGCAGCTTAGGTGGCGGAGTGAACACCGGGGAGCTGTTTTTT | CASSLGGGVNTGELFF
NA | TRBJ2-1 | NA | TRBV2 | TGTGCCAGCAATCAGGGTTCGTCCTACAATGAGCAGTTCTTC | CASNQGSSYNEQFF
NA | TRBJ2-2 | NA | TRBV6-6 | TGTGCCAGCAGGGGGACCCCAGTCGGGTCCGGGGAGCTGTTTTTT | CASRGTPVGSGELFF
TRBD1 | TRBJ1-1 | NA | TRBV15 | TGTGCCACCAGCAGAGATTGGGACACAGGGGCTGAAGCTTTCTTT | CATSRDWDTGAEAFF
NA | TRBJ1-1 | NA | TRBV19 | TGTGCCAGTAGTATAAAGGCCACCCAGGGCAATGAAGCTTTCTTT | CASSIKATQGNEAFF
TRBD2 | TRBJ2-3 | NA | TRBV5-1 | TGCGCCAGCAGCTGGGTGGGACTAGCGGGAGCGACAGATACGCAGTATTTT | CASSWVGLAGATDTQYF
NA | TRBJ1-5 | NA | TRBV28 | TGTGCCAGCAGTCAACCGGGACCCTTTAATCAGCCCCAGCATTTT | CASSQPGPFNQPQHF
NA | TRBJ2-4 | NA | TRBV5-1 | TGCGCCAGCAGCTTAGAGGGGCAGCCAAACATTCAGTACTTC | CASSLEGQPNIQYF
TRBD1 | TRBJ2-2 | once | TRBV9 | TGTGCCAGCAGCGCGTGGACAGGGGGCGCGGCCACCGGGGAGCTGTTTTTT | CASSAWTGGAATGELFF
TRBD1 | TRBJ1-2 | NA | TRBV28 | TGTGCCAGCAGTTTATCGGCAGGGGGGACATATGGCTACACCTTC | CASSLSAGGTYGYTF
NA | TRBJ2-1 | NA | TRBV7-3 | TGTGCCAGCAGCTTCCTGGGGGTCGCGAGTCCGGGACGGGGAAACAATGAGCAGTTCTTC | CASSFLGVASPGRGNNEQFF
NA | TRBJ1-4 | NA | TRBV5-1 | TGCGCCAGCAGCTTGACAGCTTCTAATGAAAAACTGTTTTTT | CASSLTASNEKLFF
NA | TRBJ1-2 | NA | TRBV28 | TGTGCCAGCAGTGGGGAAATATATGGCTACACCTTC | CASSGEIYGYTF
TRBD1 | TRBJ2-1 | NA | TRBV5-4 | TGTGCCAGCAGCTTGCCGGGACAGGGGGTCTACAATGAGCAGTTCTTC | CASSLPGQGVYNEQFF
NA | TRBJ2-3 | NA | TRBV6-5 | TGTGCCAGCCGATCGCCGGGGGCAGATACGCAGTATTTT | CASRSPGADTQYF
NA | TRBJ2-1 | NA | TRBV5-6 | TGTGCCAGCAGCCGCCGGGGCCGTATTTACAATGAGCAGTTCTTC | CASSRRGRIYNEQFF
NA | TRBJ2-7 | few | TRBV2 | TGTGCCAGTCTCAGGGAATCGAGGAACGAGCAGTACTTC | CASLRESRNEQYF
NA | TRBJ2-7 | NA | TRBV29-1 | TGCAGCGTTGCAGGGGACGAGCAGTACTTC | CSVAGDEQYF
TRBD2 | TRBJ2-1 | NA | TRBV6-6 | TGTGCCAGCAGAGGGACTAGCGGGGGGTACAATGAGCAGTTCTTC | CASRGTSGGYNEQFF